The rows below give T cell receptor beta chains drawn from one sample of a study of response to subunit inactivated influenza vaccine. TCRdb recomputed calls from the RT-PCR reads with MiXCR, one row per CDR3 protein. The sample lists roughly 650,000 distinct CDR3 sequences; approximately 15% were seen once. Sequencing used PBMCs from blood, obtained 14 to 15 days before vaccination. These receptors were obtained from a man aged 50-59 years who received an inactivated influenza vaccine. The CDR3 runs from the conserved cysteine through the conserved F or W. The order of the fields is V gene, J gene, CDR3 protein.

>TRBV6-5|TRBJ2-2
CASSYSTRGTGELFF
>TRBV7-3|TRBJ2-1
CASSLPRFAGGTNEQFF
>TRBV6-2/TRBV6-3|TRBJ2-1
CASSQRRQGGNEQFF
>TRBV12-3/TRBV12-4|TRBJ1-4
CASSQQGHNEKLFF
>TRBV21-1|TRBJ2-5
CASSRGTGAGKQETQYF
>TRBV14|TRBJ2-1
CASSQALGHVTEQFF
>TRBV29-1|TRBJ2-3
CIVEPGQSTDTQYF
>TRBV4-1|TRBJ2-1
CASSQDSGGSLNEQFF
>TRBV4-2|TRBJ2-7
CASSKRELAGGSYEQYF
>TRBV10-2|TRBJ2-5
CASSMAIGGETQYF
>TRBV11-2|TRBJ2-7
CASSLVVRGEQYF
>TRBV10-3|TRBJ2-5
CAISLGQDETQYF
>TRBV20-1|TRBJ1-3
CSARDGAGNTIYF
>TRBV30|TRBJ2-1
CAWKAWYNEQFF
>TRBV5-1|TRBJ2-6
CASSPLVRGSSGANVLTF
>TRBV10-3|TRBJ2-2
CATKDYLTGELFF
>TRBV4-2|TRBJ2-6
CASSQVVRTAGGSPFSGANVLTF
>TRBV10-3|TRBJ1-4
CAISGTGGGEKLFF
>TRBV4-2|TRBJ2-7
CASSHSRSYEQYF
>TRBV6-2/TRBV6-3|TRBJ2-1
CASRRTSYNEQFF
>TRBV5-1|TRBJ2-1
CASGAYNWGYNEQFF
>TRBV14|TRBJ2-3
CASSQDLILTATDTQYF
>TRBV20-1|TRBJ2-3
CSAPGLFRSDTQYF
>TRBV15|TRBJ2-1
CATSRDLGTSGHDEQFF
>TRBV20-1|TRBJ1-1
CSAPPGGRMNTEAFF
>TRBV20-1|TRBJ2-7
CSATLAGSSFDEQYF
>TRBV20-1|TRBJ1-1
CSASQGAAPETEAFF
>TRBV9|TRBJ2-7
CASSVGGRWGNEQYF
>TRBV11-2|TRBJ2-7
CASSWGLAGGYEQYF
>TRBV27|TRBJ2-3
CASSFGWSIAGASTDTQYF
>TRBV20-1|TRBJ2-7
CSARPGQAGEQYF
>TRBV6-2/TRBV6-3|TRBJ2-1
CASSLLNRDEQFF